Presented here are 29 T cell receptor beta chains from one specimen sequenced in a study of cytomegalovirus exposure and HLA in healthy donors. Primers included in the PCR were 60 Vbeta and 13 Jbeta primers. The data were produced by immunoSEQ multiplex PCR, yet TCRdb's version contains in-frame clones alone and is incomplete. This sample yields about 120,000 clones, of which 65% to 75% are seen a single time; 4.8% belongs to the top ten. The source material was PBMCs. Every receptor here comes from a man aged 25 to 45 in good health and CMV-seropositive.

The rearrangement uses TRBV28 and TRBJ1-4; TRBD1 agrees at 7 bases. CDR3 size: 16 residues. Germline lookup yields CDR1 MDHEN and CDR2 SYDVKM. J lost 3 bases, V lost 5 bases, and 9 bases had no gene match. The CDR3: CASSPGGTVPNEKLFF. DNA of the CDR3: TGTGCCAGCAGTCCGGGAGGGACAGTGCCTAATGAAAAACTGTTTTTT.

The chain carries TRBV9 and TRBJ1-1; D uncertain. V shed 0 bases and J shed 6 bases, with 15 bases lying between them. This CDR3 is 15 amino acids long. Germline V gene data show CDR1 as SGDLS and CDR2 as YYNGEE. The chain's CDR3 is CASSVAAGFRAEAFF. CDR3 nucleotides: TGTGCCAGCAGCGTAGCTGCGGGCTTTAGGGCTGAAGCTTTCTTT.

The rearrangement links TRBV28 to TRBJ2-7; TRBD1 might be the D (6 bases). Trimming cost V 5 bases and J 0 bases, with 11 bases left between them. Per germline, CDR1 MDHEN and CDR2 SYDVKM. The CDR3 has 14 amino acids. CDR3 sequence: CASSLTGPSYEQYF. The CDR3 DNA sequence: TGTGCCAGCAGTCTAACAGGGCCCTCCTACGAGCAGTACTTC.

CDR3 nucleotide sequence: TGCAGCGTTGAAGATCTGGGAGACAAGCAGTACTTC. This sequence encodes CSVEDLGDKQYF. This rearrangement joins TRBV29-1 to TRBJ2-7; perhaps TRBD2 as D (5 bases). This CDR3 has 12 residues. Per germline, CDR1 SQVTM and CDR2 ANQGSEA. V was shortened by 0 bases and J by 8 bases, with 11 bases between the two germline ends.

J is TRBJ2-1 and V is TRBV18; TRBD2 agrees at 8 bases. This CDR3 is 17 amino acids long. Germline lookup yields CDR1 KGHSH and CDR2 LQKENI. V lost 3 bases, J lost 3 bases, and 10 bases stayed unmatched. CDR3 region: CASSPPGGVGYYNEQFF. The CDR3 nucleotides are TGTGCCAGCTCACCCCCGGGAGGGGTCGGGTACTACAATGAGCAGTTCTTC.

The chain combines TRBV4-3 with TRBJ2-1; 10 nucleotides line up with TRBD1. CDR1 LGHNA and CDR2 YSLEER come from the germline V gene. The CDR3 is 15 residues long. The junction had 6 bases not matched to a gene; V was cut back by 5 bases and J by 5 bases. The CDR3: CASSSGDRGHNEQFF. The CDR3 DNA follows: TGCGCCAGCAGCTCCGGGGACAGGGGCCACAATGAGCAGTTCTTC.

This sequence joins TRBV6-1 and TRBJ1-1; D is ambiguous. The V end lost 6 bases, the J end lost 3 bases, and 5 bases lay between the germline ends. The CDR3 has 11 residues. Germline V gives CDR1 MNHNS, CDR2 SASEGT. CDR3 region: CASSRDTEAFF. The CDR3 nucleotides read TGTGCCAGCAGCCGGGACACTGAAGCTTTCTTT.

This clone came up a few times. The chain is built from TRBV19 and TRBJ2-6; D remains ambiguous. CDR3 length equals 14 residues. Germline V CDR1 and CDR2: LNHDA, SQIVND (reference sequence). V lost 4 bases, J lost 4 bases, and 8 bases lay in between. CDR3 coding DNA: TGTGCCAGTAGTAGCGCCGCAGGGGCCAACGTCCTGACTTTC. Its translation: CASSSAAGANVLTF.

The rearrangement links TRBV5-1 to TRBJ1-2; D unclear. V was pared by 6 bases and J by 2 bases, with 14 bases between. The germline CDR1 and CDR2 sequences are SGHRS and YFSETQ. The CDR3 contains 14 residues. CDR3 sequence: CASTYHGGNYGYTF. CDR3 sequence (DNA): TGCGCCAGCACCTACCACGGAGGGAACTATGGCTACACCTTC.

The rearrangement uses TRBV9 and TRBJ2-1, with 10 bases lining up with TRBD1. Germline V lookup: CDR1 SGDLS, CDR2 YYNGEE. Trimming at V came to 3 bases and at J to 9 bases, leaving 12 bases not matched to a gene. The CDR3 extends over 16 amino acids. As DNA, the CDR3 is TGTGCCAGCAGCGGTCGGACAGGGGGAACCTTGAGTGAGCAGTTCTTC. Translating it yields CASSGRTGGTLSEQFF.

The rearrangement links TRBV28 to TRBJ2-6; possibly TRBD1 for D (6 bases). The CDR3 sequence is 14 residues long. Between the trimmed V and J ends, which lost 4 bases and 5 bases, there was a span of 9 bases. Germline V gene lookup returns CDR1 MDHEN and CDR2 SYDVKM. CDR3 loop: CASSSGTWANVLTF. The CDR3 DNA sequence: TGTGCCAGCAGTTCCGGGACATGGGCCAACGTCCTGACTTTC.

CDR3: CASSLTGGRSPLHF. Here the CDR3 DNA reads TGCGCCAGCAGCTTGACAGGGGGCCGATCACCCCTCCACTTT. The chain couples TRBV5-1 to TRBJ1-6, with 9 bases matching TRBD1. The CDR3 is 14 amino acids. Germline CDR1 is SGHRS and CDR2 is YFSETQ. Unmatched junction bases numbered 3, after V lost 1 base and J lost 10 bases.

The chain carries TRBV10-3 and TRBJ1-2; D is possibly TRBD1 (5 bases). The CDR3 length is 15 residues. The germline V gene has CDR1 ENHRY and CDR2 SYGVKD. Trimming stripped 5 bases from V and 6 bases from J, with 19 bases between. CDR3 nucleotide sequence: TGTGCCATCAGTCCCTTGGGGCAGGGAAATGATGGCTACACCTTC. Translating it yields CAISPLGQGNDGYTF.

The chain is built from TRBV2 and TRBJ2-1; 8 bases agree with TRBD1. V was pared by 2 bases and J by 4 bases, with 13 bases of the junction left unmatched. The germline V gene has CDR1 SNHLY and CDR2 FYNNEI. The CDR3 length is 18 residues. CDR3 region: CASSEKLVVRGPYNEQFF. In DNA form, the CDR3 reads TGTGCCAGCAGTGAAAAGCTCGTAGTCAGGGGGCCATACAATGAGCAGTTCTTC.

The chain carries TRBV11-2 and TRBJ1-2, with D possibly being TRBD1 (5 bases). The CDR3 sequence is 16 residues long. Germline lookup yields CDR1 SGHAT and CDR2 FQNNGV. The V end lost 4 bases, the J end lost 1 base, and 16 bases lay between the germline ends. CDR3 nucleotides: TGTGCCAGCAGCTCAATCGCGCAGGGCCTTAACTATGGCTACACCTTC. Amino acid sequence: CASSSIAQGLNYGYTF.

This clone was seen a single time. The chain employs TRBV10-2 and TRBJ1-2; 7 bases agree with TRBD1. From germline, CDR1 is WSHSY and CDR2 SAAADI. The CDR3 runs to 13 residues. With V trimmed by 2 bases and J by 8 bases, 5 bases remained unmatched. The CDR3 DNA sequence: TGCGCCAGCAGTGAGGACAGGGCTGGCGGCTACACCTTC. Translating gives CASSEDRAGGYTF.

The rearrangement uses TRBV25-1 and TRBJ2-7, with D possibly TRBD1 on 5 matching bases. In germline, CDR1 is MGHDK, CDR2 SYGVNS. V lost 0 bases and J 6 bases, leaving 6 bases between the germline ends. The CDR3 covers 12 residues. This CDR3 is CASSEYGAEQYF. The CDR3 DNA is TGTGCCAGCAGTGAATATGGGGCCGAGCAGTACTTC.

This chain uses TRBV5-4 with TRBJ1-2; 7 positions match TRBD1. The germline CDR1 and CDR2 sequences are SGHNT and YYREEE (reference sequence). The CDR3 is made up of 16 amino acids. V trimming: 6 bases; J trimming: 4 bases; junction bases outside the gene matches: 15. CDR3 in DNA: TGTGCCAGCACCAGACAGGGAGGTATTTCAGGCTATGGCTACACCTTC. Encoded protein: CASTRQGGISGYGYTF.

This chain links TRBV9 with TRBJ2-6; D unclear. Deletions cut 4 bases from V and 4 bases from J, with 15 bases between. The CDR3 is made up of 16 amino acids. The germline gives CDR1 SGDLS, CDR2 YYNGEE. DNA for the CDR3: TGTGCCAGCAGCACCAGAGCCGGGTCCGGGGCCAACGTCCTGACTTTC. Residues: CASSTRAGSGANVLTF.

This chain joins TRBV19 and TRBJ2-1, with TRBD2 matching 11 bases. There are 17 residues in the CDR3. V was clipped by 6 bases and J by 8 bases; unmatched bases: 15. Germline V CDR1 and CDR2: LNHDA, SQIVND (reference sequence). The CDR3 coding sequence is TGTGCCAGTAGGCTAATTTCCGGGACTAGCGGCCACGATGAGCAGTTCTTC. The encoded protein is CASRLISGTSGHDEQFF. Filled out from reference TRBV19 and TRBJ2-1, the complete variable domain reads DGGITQSPKYLFRKEGQNVTLSCEQNLNHDAMYWYRQDPGQGLRLIYYSQIVNDFQKGDIAEGYSVSREKKESFPLTVTSAQKNPTAFYLCASRLISGTSGHDEQFFGPGTRLTVL.

CDR3 nucleotides: TGTGCCAGCTCTCCTGACAGGAATCAGCCCCAGCATTTT. This encodes CASSPDRNQPQHF. The chain recombines TRBV18 with TRBJ1-5; perhaps TRBD1 as D (6 bases). Germline CDR1 reads KGHSH; CDR2 reads LQKENI. V was cut by 6 bases and J by 4 bases, with 10 bases left in between. The length of the CDR3 is 13 residues.

V usage is TRBV30 and J usage is TRBJ1-4; D may be TRBD1 (5 bases). Germline V lookup: CDR1 GTSNPN, CDR2 SVGIG (reference sequence). The CDR3 spans 14 residues. V was cut by 0 bases and J by 7 bases, with 12 bases left in between. As DNA, the CDR3 is TGTGCCTGGAGTGTCGGACACGCCGGTGAAAAACTGTTTTTT. This encodes CAWSVGHAGEKLFF.

This chain uses TRBV27 with TRBJ2-6; D possibly corresponds to TRBD2 (5 bases). The germline CDR1 and CDR2 sequences are MNHEY and SMNVEV (reference sequence). With 3 bases removed from V and 0 bases from J, the gap between germline ends came to 12 bases. The CDR3 is 17 residues long. This CDR3 is CASSLTSTSSGANVLTF. CDR3 bases: TGTGCCAGCAGTTTGACAAGCACTAGCTCTGGGGCCAACGTCCTGACTTTC.

The chain carries TRBV7-6 and TRBJ2-5; D gene unclear. This CDR3 region has 14 residues. Germline-derived CDR1 and CDR2 are SGHVS and FNYEAQ. The V end lost 6 bases, the J end lost 4 bases, and 15 bases lay between the germline ends. The CDR3 region is CASSFDTVGETQYF. The CDR3, as DNA: TGTGCCAGCAGTTTCGACACAGTCGGAGAGACCCAGTACTTC.

The chain links TRBV19 to TRBJ2-3; tentative D call: TRBD2 (5 bases). Trimming took off 3 bases at V and 6 bases at J, with 16 bases between the two ends. CDR1 and CDR2 from the germline V gene are LNHDA and SQIVND (reference sequence). The CDR3 is 15 residues long. The CDR3 nucleotides are TGTGCCAGTAGTATGGCCGGGGTAGCGTCGGATACGCAGTATTTT. This gives the protein CASSMAGVASDTQYF.

This chain uses TRBV11-2 with TRBJ1-2; no definite D call. The CDR3 consists of 15 residues. Trimming took 4 bases from V and 8 from J, leaving 20 bases between them. The germline CDR1 and CDR2 sequences are SGHAT and FQNNGV. The CDR3, as DNA: TGTGCCAGCAGCTCGTTACCCCAGGCGTCCCGGGGCTACACCTTC. It is translated as CASSSLPQASRGYTF.

The sample holds a few counts of this clone. This chain connects TRBV12-5 to TRBJ1-5; D ambiguous. Germline CDR1 is LGHNT and CDR2 is FRNRAP. Deletions cut 6 bases from V and 9 bases from J, with 9 bases between. This CDR3 is built from 11 residues. This CDR3 reads CASGESGPQHF. The DNA of the CDR3 is TGTGCTAGTGGAGAATCAGGGCCCCAGCATTTT.

This chain's CDR3 is CASSQVGVNAVGYTF. The CDR3 DNA sequence: TGCGCCAGCAGCCAAGTCGGGGTTAACGCGGTTGGCTACACCTTC. The chain employs TRBV4-3 and TRBJ1-2, with D hard to call. This CDR3 comprises 15 residues. Between the trimmed V and J ends, which lost 1 base and 7 bases, there was a span of 16 bases. Germline CDR1 and CDR2: LGHNA and YSLEER.

The CDR3 loop reads CASSLVGTVYNSPLHF. DNA for the CDR3: TGTGCCAGCAGCTTGGTTGGGACAGTCTATAATTCACCCCTCCACTTT. The chain employs TRBV5-6 and TRBJ1-6; the match to TRBD1 covers 7 bases. Losses at the gene ends were 0 bases for V and 3 bases for J; bases not matched to a gene: 3. This CDR3 region has 16 residues. The germline gives CDR1 SGHDT, CDR2 YYEEEE.